The TCR beta chain described here comes from a study of early T cells in non-severe SARS-CoV-2 infection. Study-wide background: Bulk RNA taken from unsorted whole blood was sequenced, leaving chains unpaired.

Germline V lookup: CDR1 LGHNA, CDR2 YNFKEQ. Trimming removed 9 bases from V and 1 base from J; junction bases left unmatched: 10. CDR3 size: 16 residues. The table lists this clonotype with many counts. Individual cDNA molecules were tagged with unique molecular identifiers. Using its own MiXCR run on the 5' RACE reads, TCRdb lists one record per CDR3 protein. The table lists roughly 70,000 distinct CDR3 sequences, around an eighth of them singletons. The sequence was obtained from an adult who was a healthcare worker with PCR-confirmed SARS-CoV-2 infection or an uninfected control (not recorded which). Sequencing was carried out using whole blood. The chain employs TRBV4-2 and TRBJ2-1; TRBD2 matches 9 bases. The CDR3 region is CASRVGLAGSYNEQFF. CDR3 nucleotides: TGTGCCAGTAGAGTGGGACTAGCAGGTTCCTACAATGAGCAGTTCTTC.